The text below deals with one T cell receptor beta chain. The antigen is unknown. TCRdb re-analyzed the 5' RACE reads; it lists each CDR3 protein once, without DNA. The sample data list 350,000 to 500,000 distinct CDR3 sequences. CDR3 length: 15 residues. The germline V gene encodes CDR1 SGHTA and CDR2 FQGNSA. This specimen comes from a study of T cells expressing NK-cell markers. The study, taken as a whole, reports: Among CD8+ T cells from over 5 donors, dominant NKG2C+ clonotypes accounted for about 1.0-7.0%. Specificity for HCMV among expanded NKG2C+ T cell clones was not established.

The V call is TRBV7-2, the J call TRBJ2-1; TCRdb gives TRBD1 as the D gene, but with no DNA this cannot be confirmed. The sequence was obtained from a woman aged 18 to 75 in good health. The sequenced material came from blood T cells: a sorted CD56 or NKG2C T cell subset, CD4+ or CD8+ T cells, or bulk PBMC T cells (not recorded which). CDR3 sequence: CASSQTGDGANEQFF.